The 5 T cell receptor beta chains in this list originate from one sample, sequenced in a study of spatial heterogeneity in lung cancer. As for time point: sample taken at primary tumor resection. Unsorted whole RNA of tumor, nontumor lung or frozen PBMC was sequenced. MiXCR, applied by TCRdb to the 5' RACE reads, yields one record per CDR3 protein. Among about 36,000 distinct CDR3 sequences, around 5.5% were seen once, and the ten largest hold roughly 26%. This sample comprised PBMCs, obtained at surgery. Every receptor here comes from a female donor with early-stage non-small cell lung cancer.

This clonotype was recorded many times. This sequence joins TRBV14 and TRBJ2-1, with D possibly TRBD1 on 5 matching bases. Trimming shortened V by 1 base and J by 7 bases, and 11 bases separated the two germline ends. This CDR3 region has 14 residues. The V gene's germline CDR1 is SGHDN and CDR2 FVKESK. The CDR3 protein is CASSQVKGMNEQFF. CDR3 nucleotides: TGTGCCAGCAGCCAAGTGAAGGGGATGAATGAGCAGTTCTTC.

This clonotype was seen ten or more times. The chain couples TRBV20-1 to TRBJ1-2, with D possibly matching TRBD1 (6 bases). Germline CDR1 DFQATT, CDR2 SNEGSKA (reference sequence). The CDR3 sequence is 14 residues long. Trimming took off 5 bases at V and 2 bases at J, with 15 bases between the two ends. The CDR3 DNA is TGCAGTGCTCAAGGGAGGGGGGAAAACTATGGCTACACCTTC. Amino acids: CSAQGRGENYGYTF.

At least ten counts were recorded for this clonotype. V is TRBV5-1 and J is TRBJ1-1; D gene ambiguous. This CDR3 has 14 residues. V lost 0 bases to trimming and J lost 0 bases, with 6 bases between them. From germline, CDR1 is SGHRS and CDR2 YFSETQ. The chain's CDR3 is CASSLGSLNTEAFF. CDR3 nucleotide sequence: TGCGCCAGCAGCTTGGGGTCACTGAACACTGAAGCTTTCTTT.

This clonotype was found many times. This sequence joins TRBV5-1 and TRBJ1-4; no reliable D call. This CDR3 spans 14 amino acids. The V end was cut by 0 bases, the J end by 7 bases, with 10 bases between. Germline V gives CDR1 SGHRS, CDR2 YFSETQ. The CDR3 loop reads CASSLGPGGEKLFF. CDR3 nucleotides: TGCGCCAGCAGCTTGGGCCCCGGAGGTGAAAAACTGTTTTTT.

A few counts support this clonotype. V gene TRBV3-1 combines with J gene TRBJ2-5, with TRBD2 matching over 8 bases. The J segment lost 2 bases and the V segment lost 5 bases, leaving 7 bases of the junction unmatched. The CDR3 runs to 15 residues. The V gene's germline CDR1 is LGHDT and CDR2 YNNKEL (reference sequence). For the CDR3, the DNA is TGTGCCAGCAGCGCACGGGAGGGCCTTCAAGAGACCCAGTACTTC. It encodes CASSAREGLQETQYF.